A selection of T cell receptor beta chains follows, all from one sample in a study of brain T cells in children with intractable seizures. Repertoires were generated with immunoSEQ multiplex PCR, while TCRdb's copy carries only in-frame clones and drops some. The sample yields about 80,000 clones, around 91% seen once. The sample was peripheral blood, taken at surgery. These receptors were collected from a girl aged 2-10 years with Rasmussen encephalitis and intractable seizures. Each CDR3 is given with its conserved first and last residue. D genes are given only for firm matches. Size values are once, few and many counts, or a class for expanded clones, and some rows have none.

d_call	v_call	clone_size	cdr3_length	j_call	cdr3_aa
.	TRBV27	.	16	TRBJ2-7	CASLKNAGTATYEQYF
.	TRBV29-1	once	14	TRBJ1-2	CSVRLDSRNYGYTF
.	TRBV3-1/TRBV3-2	.	16	TRBJ2-7	CASSRVMTVSSYEQYF
.	TRBV12-5	.	12	TRBJ2-2	CASGLDIGELFF
.	TRBV27	.	13	TRBJ2-1	CASSLSRGREQFF
TRBD1	TRBV6-5	.	14	TRBJ2-7	CASIPSGQGYEQYF
TRBD1	TRBV6-2/TRBV6-3	.	15	TRBJ1-5	CATNPGQGSNQPQHF
TRBD2	TRBV12-3/TRBV12-4	.	12	TRBJ2-1	CASSSEAGVGFF
TRBD2	TRBV4-1	.	18	TRBJ2-1	CASSPGLAESLQNNEQFF
.	TRBV5-4	.	14	TRBJ2-3	CASSWALKTDTQYF
.	TRBV6-6	.	12	TRBJ1-1	CASSYSPTEAFF
.	TRBV30	.	12	TRBJ1-4	CAWTATNEKLFF
TRBD1	TRBV6-4	.	13	TRBJ1-2	CASSTGTGGGYTF
.	TRBV7-2	.	17	TRBJ1-2	CASSLASFSEGVYGYTF
.	TRBV7-9	.	16	TRBJ2-1	CASSLAQSGDLNEQFF
.	TRBV5-6	.	14	TRBJ2-7	CASSFLGTIYEQYF
.	TRBV12-3/TRBV12-4	.	12	TRBJ1-2	CASSLGAYGYTF
TRBD2	TRBV7-9	.	15	TRBJ2-1	CASSPPTSVNNEQFF
TRBD1	TRBV6-2/TRBV6-3	.	15	TRBJ2-5	CASSYSARGRETQYF